The entry that follows covers one T cell receptor (beta chain) sequence. Participants reported their clinical history, and cohort assignment relied on those reports. The sample is drawn from a study of blood T cell repertoires in COVID-19. Germline CDR1 and CDR2: SQVTM and ANQGSEA. The CDR3 extends over 14 amino acids. The V and J ends lost 6 bases and 9 bases, in that order; junction bases with no gene match: 12. Assay: immunoSEQ multiplex PCR; the TCRdb copy retains only in-frame clones and omits some. The profile shows about 140,000 clones, more than 75% of them singletons. The chain combines TRBV29-1 with TRBJ2-7; the match to TRBD2 covers 12 bases. This TCR was recovered from a man aged 60 to 69 who had recovered from COVID-19. Sequencing was carried out using PBMCs or T cells enriched from blood (not recorded which). The CDR3, as DNA: TGCAGCGTACCTCTAGCGGGGGGGCCGATGGGGCAGTACTTC. As protein: CSVPLAGGPMGQYF.